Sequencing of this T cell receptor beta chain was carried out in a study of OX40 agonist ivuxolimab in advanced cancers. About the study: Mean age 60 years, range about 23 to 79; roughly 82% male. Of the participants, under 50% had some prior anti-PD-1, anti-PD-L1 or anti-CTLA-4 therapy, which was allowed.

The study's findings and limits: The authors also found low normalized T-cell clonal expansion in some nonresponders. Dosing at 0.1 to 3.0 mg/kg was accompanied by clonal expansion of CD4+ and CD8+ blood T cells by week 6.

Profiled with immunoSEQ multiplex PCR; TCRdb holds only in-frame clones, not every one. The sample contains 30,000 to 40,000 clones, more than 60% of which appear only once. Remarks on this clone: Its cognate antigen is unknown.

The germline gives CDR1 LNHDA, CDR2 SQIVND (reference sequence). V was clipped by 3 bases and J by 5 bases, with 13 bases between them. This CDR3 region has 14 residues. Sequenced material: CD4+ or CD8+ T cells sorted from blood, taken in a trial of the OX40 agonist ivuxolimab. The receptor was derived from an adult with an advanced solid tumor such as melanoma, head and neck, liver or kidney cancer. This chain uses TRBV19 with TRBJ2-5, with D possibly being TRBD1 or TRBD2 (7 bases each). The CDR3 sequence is CASSMTGRGETQYF. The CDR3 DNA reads TGTGCCAGTAGTATGACAGGGAGGGGGGAGACCCAGTACTTC.